A selection of T cell receptor beta chains follows, all from one sample in a study of T cell responses to AZD1222 COVID-19 vaccine. This table comes from immunoSEQ multiplex PCR, and its TCRdb copy is limited to in-frame clones, with some not included. The data contain about 110,000 clones, roughly 90% of them singletons. Source: peripheral blood, taken on day 0 of AZD1222 vaccination. The receptors come from an adult in good health. CDR3s leave out the opening cysteine and the closing phenylalanine or tryptophan.

v_call | cdr3_aa
TRBV7-8 | ASSLVGVTGDGGNTIY
TRBV9 | ASSVEATLNYGYT
TRBV30 | AWSAALNLQQY
TRBV10-2 | ASSEDRSAADTQY
TRBV27 | ASSLQRVLSYNEQF
TRBV6-4 | ASSRLAGDTGELF
TRBV6-5 | ASSYDPSNYGYT
TRBV9 | ASSVGGSGGFQETQY
TRBV27 | ASSQKRDSPLH
TRBV7-3 | ASSLTPLAGGNSPLH
TRBV5-8 | ASTPRTGVTGELF
TRBV9 | ASSGSGTRDEKLF
TRBV25-1 | ASSEGTEPTYNSPLH
TRBV7-2 | ASSPNSVNQPQH
TRBV7-7 | ASSLWGSTDTQY
TRBV28 | ASSLEETQY
TRBV19 | ASSIRQGEGAF
TRBV7-8 | ASSLSGTDSNQPQH
TRBV7-2 | ASSSTASRRRDGYT
TRBV2 | ASSPRVSYNEQF
TRBV4-2 | ASSQTNPGQGEGEQY
TRBV6-5 | ASCLNNQPQH
TRBV24-1 | ATSAQTGDTTYGYT
TRBV11-2 | ASRGTTNTGELF
TRBV2 | ATQGGRSTDTQY
TRBV2 | ASSERFVSVLVSEQY
TRBV10-3 | AISEGDSYANEQY
TRBV18 | ASISSGNTIY
TRBV4-2 | ASSQVGTGLYEQF
TRBV6-6 | ASSYFDREDGYT
TRBV9 | ASSVVEGGGEQY
TRBV5-1 | ASSLDRLNEKLF
TRBV30 | AWSGAINKNIQY
TRBV2 | ASSETGRLVSPLH
TRBV21-1 | ARPGQGAYEQY
TRBV7-2 | ASSSGTRNTGELF
TRBV7-2 | ASSPATSVPYNEQF
TRBV3-1/TRBV3-2 | ASSQDRRGEGDGYT
TRBV6-1 | ASSEVGTGSSPLH
TRBV3-1/TRBV3-2 | ASSQDVGVYNEQF
TRBV29-1 | SALPGQGYRIQY
TRBV5-1 | ASSLEARLSTDTQY
TRBV28 | ASSLTGGYNYGYT
TRBV28 | ASSLGASTNEKLF
TRBV28 | ASSGAGSPLH
TRBV3-1/TRBV3-2 | ASSQDPLAGGLCTDTQY
TRBV18 | ASSPEVTPRPGNTIY
TRBV28 | ASRRTANTEAF
TRBV27 | ASTPGWGLTGGEQF
TRBV7-9 | ASSSTGASEKLF